What follows are 13 T cell receptor delta chains derived from one specimen sequenced in a study of gamma-delta T cells after stem cell transplantation. TCRdb re-processed the RT-PCR reads via CATT. The sample yields a few thousand delta-chain clones, 20% to 25% seen once. The sample taken for sequencing was gamma-delta T cells. These receptors were taken from a human donor. It is not recorded whose cells these are; they may come from a transplant donor.

With regard to this clone: A clone one base away is much larger, so this may be a read error. The chain couples TRDV2 to TRDJ1, with TRDD3 identical over 11 bases. Germline V CDR1 and CDR2: GEAIGNYY, EKD. The V segment lost 0 bases and the J segment 5 bases; nucleotides outside the gene matches: 37. CDR3 length equals 26 residues. CDR3 DNA: TGTGCCTGTGACACCAACTTCCTACGAGAACTCACTATGGCTGGGGGATACCCCCATAGCGCTGATAAACTCATCTTT. This codes for CACDTNFLRELTMAGGYPHSADKLIF.

The chain has TRDV1 and TRDJ1, with TRDD3 identical over 12 bases. From germline, CDR1 is TSWWSYY and CDR2 QGS. V gave up 0 bases and J gave up 4 bases; unmatched junction bases: 39. CDR3 length equals 28 residues. The CDR3 DNA reads as TGTGCTCTTGGGGAACTAAGGGCCCCCCCCCTCCTACGTTCCTCCCTTTACTGGGGGATACCGGGGGGCGATAAACTCATCTTT. Translation: CALGELRAPPLLRSSLYWGIPGGDKLIF.

This clone was observed at least ten times. The chain is built from TRDV1 and TRDJ1; 11 bases map to TRDD3. CDR3 length: 19 amino acids. J lost 8 bases, V lost 5 bases, and 22 bases had no gene match. The germline gives CDR1 TSWWSYY, CDR2 QGS. This CDR3 reads CALGRSPIVLGDSPPKLIF. Written as DNA, the CDR3 is TGTGCTCTTGGGAGGAGCCCCATCGTACTGGGGGATAGTCCCCCCAAACTCATCTTT.

Judged by abundance, this clone is medium-sized (0.01 to 0.1%). This chain uses TRDV2 with TRDJ1; 13 bases align to TRDD3. Losses at the gene ends were 1 base for V and 3 bases for J; bases not matched to a gene: 4. Per the germline V gene, CDR1 is GEAIGNYY and CDR2 is EKD. The CDR3 contains 16 residues. The CDR3 is CACDTLLGDTSDKLIF. The CDR3 DNA follows: TGTGCCTGTGACACACTACTGGGGGATACGTCCGATAAACTCATCTTT.

This clone came up a few times. The rearrangement links TRDV1 to TRDJ1, with a possible D match to TRDD3 (6 bases). This CDR3 is 23 amino acids long. CDR1 and CDR2 from the germline V gene are TSWWSYY and QGS. V gave up 1 base and J gave up 0 bases, with 33 bases separating them. Here the CDR3 DNA reads TGTGCTCTTGGGGAACCAGGTCCCCTACTTGTACTGGGCGAACCTTCTTACACCGATAAACTCATCTTT. It is translated as CALGEPGPLLVLGEPSYTDKLIF.

On this clone: TCRdb lists the protein of a much larger clone for this DNA, which differs at residue 6, so this is likely a read error; the protein given here is translated from the DNA itself. This sequence joins TRDV2 and TRDJ1; D is ambiguous. Per germline, CDR1 GEAIGNYY and CDR2 EKD. V was clipped by 0 bases and J by 0 bases, with 7 bases between them. The CDR3 contains 14 residues. The CDR3 region has the DNA TGTGCCTGTGACACCCCGGAGAACACCGATAAACTCATCTTT. It translates to CACDTPENTDKLIF.

Turning to this clone: TCRdb lists the protein of a much larger clone for this DNA, which differs at residue 15, so this is likely a read error; the protein given here is translated from the DNA itself. This chain uses TRDV2 with TRDJ1, with 8 bases that match TRDD3. There are 17 residues in the CDR3. Germline CDR1 is GEAIGNYY and CDR2 is EKD. The CDR3 DNA reads as TGTGCCTGTGACACTCCCGGTCTCTCGGGGATACATGGTAAACCCATCTTT. Translating gives CACDTPGLSGIHGKPIF.

Sample share makes this clone medium-sized. The chain links TRDV2 to TRDJ1, with 12 bases aligning to TRDD3. The J segment lost 1 base and the V segment lost 0 bases, leaving 8 bases of the junction unmatched. CDR1 and CDR2 (germline): GEAIGNYY, EKD. This CDR3 has 18 amino acids. CDR3 in amino acids: CACDTVGLGDTRTDKLIF. The CDR3 DNA is TGTGCCTGTGACACCGTGGGTCTGGGGGATACGCGCACCGATAAACTCATCTTT.

As to this clone: A read error likely explains why the TCRdb protein, taken from a much larger clone, differs from this DNA's translation at residue 10; the protein shown is translated from the DNA. The rearrangement links TRDV2 to TRDJ1; TRDD3 matches at 8 bases. From germline, CDR1 is GEAIGNYY and CDR2 EKD. The CDR3 totals 14 residues. Losses at the gene ends were 3 bases for V and 8 bases for J; bases not matched to a gene: 10. In DNA form, the CDR3 reads TGTGCCTGTGACGCTCTAACTGGGGGTATAAAACTCATCTTT. Amino acids: CACDALTGGIKLIF.

V is TRDV2 and J is TRDJ1; 8 nucleotides line up with TRDD3. This CDR3 region has 13 residues. V lost 3 bases and J lost 5; bases outside the gene matches: 4. In germline, CDR1 is GEAIGNYY, CDR2 EKD. CDR3 amino acids: CACDVLGGDKLIF. The CDR3 nucleotides read TGTGCCTGTGACGTACTGGGGGGTGATAAACTCATCTTT.

The chain couples TRDV2 to TRDJ1; D gene ambiguous. Germline assignment: CDR1 GEAIGNYY and CDR2 EKD. Trimming stripped 0 bases from V and 2 bases from J, with 9 bases between. The CDR3 runs to 14 residues. The CDR3 here is CACDTVLATDKLIF. The CDR3 DNA is TGTGCCTGTGACACCGTGCTGGCGACCGATAAACTCATCTTT.

This clone ranks as medium-sized. The chain has TRDV2 and TRDJ1; D remains unclear. The CDR3 is 13 amino acids. V dropped 0 bases and J dropped 0 bases, with 4 bases sitting between them. Germline CDR1 GEAIGNYY, CDR2 EKD. The CDR3 is CACDTWDTDKLIF. CDR3 bases: TGTGCCTGTGACACCTGGGACACCGATAAACTCATCTTT.

With regard to this clone: Sequence at one end of the junction differs from germline and may be a read error. The rearrangement links TRAV29/DV5 to TRDJ2, with D perhaps TRDD3 (6 bases). This CDR3 contains 22 residues. Germline loops: CDR1 NSMFDY, CDR2 ISSIKDK. The CDR3 loop reads CAASGGPRPQRGTGFLTAQLFF. CDR3 in DNA: TGTGCAGCAAGCGGGGGCCCGCGACCTCAGCGGGGTACTGGGTTTTTGACAGCACAACTATTCTTT.